This T cell receptor beta chain emerged from a study of T cells in Graves' hyperthyroidism and ophthalmopathy. This clonotype was detected many times. Its antigen is unidentified. Amplification of TCR beta CDR3 regions used RNA as the template. Initially, a first-round RT-PCR of the TCR CDR3 employed the HTBI primer set. TCRdb analysed the multiplex PCR reads with MiXCR anew, one entry per CDR3 protein. The sample consists of hundreds of thousands of distinct CDR3 sequences, over 15% of them appearing once. This CDR3 has 16 residues. V was shortened by 6 bases and J by 2 bases, with 19 bases between the two germline ends. Study-level findings and limits: Stable hyperthyroidism and ophthalmopathy were separated using 13 V-J signatures. Onset of ophthalmopathy came a median 6.5 months after the model predicted it. Among thyroid clonotypes expanded above 0.001, most also appeared in blood.

Aged 18 to 65, the patients had hyperthyroidism that was newly diagnosed and had lasted under 2 months. This sequence originates from a woman under 30 with Graves' hyperthyroidism. The chain joins TRBV12-3 or TRBV12-4 to TRBJ1-2; unclear D gene. Sequencing used blood. The CDR3 bases are TGTGCCAGCAGCCATCCGGGAGTAGATCCGAACTATGGCTACACCTTC. It encodes CASSHPGVDPNYGYTF.